Each of the 9 T cell receptor beta chains below was sequenced from the same sample in a study of T cell responses to AZD1222 COVID-19 vaccine. Sequencing was performed with immunoSEQ multiplex PCR; in TCRdb, only in-frame clones are kept and a portion is missing. The table has roughly 120,000 clones, about nine tenths seen once. Material: peripheral blood, obtained on day 0 of AZD1222 vaccination. Receptor source: an adult in good health.

The rearrangement links TRBV4-1 to TRBJ2-7; D unresolved. V lost 1 base, J lost 3 bases, and 7 bases lay in between. The CDR3 has 13 amino acids. Germline V CDR1 and CDR2: MGHRA, YSYEKL. As DNA, the CDR3 is TGCGCCAGCAGCCAAGCCACACACTACGAGCAGTACTTC. This codes for CASSQATHYEQYF.

This chain joins TRBV19 and TRBJ2-3; 9 nucleotides match TRBD2. V lost 4 bases to trimming and J lost 6 bases; unmatched junction nucleotides: 8. There are 15 residues in the CDR3. Germline CDR1 LNHDA, CDR2 SQIVND (reference sequence). CDR3: CASSNLAGRADTQYF. CDR3 nucleotides: TGTGCCAGTAGTAATCTAGCGGGAAGGGCGGATACGCAGTATTTT.

V usage is TRBV4-1 and J usage is TRBJ2-7; D ambiguous. V was pared by 1 base and J by 6 bases, with 13 bases between. The CDR3 sequence is 14 residues long. The germline gives CDR1 MGHRA, CDR2 YSYEKL. CDR3 amino acids: CASSQGGSFGEQYF. DNA of the CDR3: TGCGCCAGCAGCCAAGGTGGCTCCTTCGGCGAGCAGTACTTC.

This chain connects TRBV19 to TRBJ1-2; D is uncertain. The germline CDR1 and CDR2 sequences are LNHDA and SQIVND (reference sequence). V gave up 6 bases and J gave up 5 bases, with 13 bases separating them. The CDR3 totals 13 residues. CDR3 sequence: CASRTPPGYGYTF. CDR3 sequence (DNA): TGTGCCAGTAGGACTCCACCGGGATATGGCTACACCTTC.

CDR3 DNA sequence: TGCGCCAGCAGCCAGGGTCCCGGCGGGGGCCCCAATGGTGAGCAGTTCTTC. This translates into CASSQGPGGGPNGEQFF. This sequence joins TRBV4-1 and TRBJ2-1; a weak D match, TRBD2 (7 bases). The germline V gene encodes CDR1 MGHRA and CDR2 YSYEKL. This CDR3 has 17 amino acids. The ends were cut back, 3 bases at V and 9 bases at J, with 24 bases in the middle.

In its sample, this clone was seen a few times. The V call is TRBV3-1 (or the pseudogene TRBV3-2), the J call TRBJ2-1, with 8 bases identical to TRBD2. The CDR3 is 17 amino acids. After removal of 6 bases from V and 5 bases from J, the junction contained 15 bases not matched to a gene. CDR1 is LGHDT, CDR2 YNNKEL, per germline (reference sequence). For the CDR3, the DNA is TGTGCCAGCAGTCCAAGATATGTAGGACTAGCACACAATGAGCAGTTCTTC. Translation gives CASSPRYVGLAHNEQFF.

This chain connects TRBV27 to TRBJ2-5; D may be TRBD1 or TRBD2 (5 bases each). In germline, CDR1 is MNHEY, CDR2 SMNVEV (reference sequence). The length of the CDR3 is 15 residues. The V and J ends lost 5 bases and 0 bases respectively, with 13 bases between them. The CDR3 here is CASSDLPGHQETQYF. CDR3 coding DNA: TGTGCCAGCAGTGATCTACCGGGACACCAAGAGACCCAGTACTTC.

The CDR3 reads CASSGHWSSYEQYF. The CDR3 DNA follows: TGTGCCAGCAGCGGACACTGGAGCTCCTACGAGCAGTACTTC. The gene calls are TRBV6-5 and TRBJ2-7; the D gene is possibly TRBD1 (5 bases). Trimming cost V 6 bases and J 0 bases, with 12 bases left between them. The CDR3 extends over 14 amino acids. Looked up from germline, CDR1 is MNHEY and CDR2 is SVGAGI.

Only a few counts were recorded for this clone. The rearrangement links TRBV30 to TRBJ2-7; TRBD2 might be the D (6 bases). Germline V CDR1 and CDR2: GTSNPN, SVGIG (reference sequence). Trimming took off 2 bases at V and 6 bases at J, with 17 bases between the two ends. CDR3 size: 14 residues. The CDR3 sequence is CAWSLPVLSGEQYF. The CDR3 DNA sequence: TGTGCCTGGAGTCTTCCGGTCCTTAGCGGCGAGCAGTACTTC.